Following are 12 T cell receptor beta chains from one sample sequenced in a study of blood T cell repertoires in COVID-19. Sequenced by immunoSEQ multiplex PCR; TCRdb stores in-frame clones only, minus some. Of under 200,000 clones listed, 65% to 85% are singletons. The sequenced sample consisted of peripheral blood. The receptors derive from a woman aged 60-70 years with acute or convalescent COVID-19.

The chain is built from TRBV15 and TRBJ1-1, with TRBD1 as a possible D gene (6 bases). Germline CDR1 reads LNHNV; CDR2 reads YYDKDF (reference sequence). The V and J ends lost 0 bases and 3 bases respectively, with 11 bases between them. The CDR3 consists of 15 residues. CDR3 loop: CATSRDRGADTEAFF. CDR3 sequence (DNA): TGTGCCACCAGCAGAGACAGGGGAGCGGACACTGAAGCTTTCTTT.

This CDR3 is CASSYSDRGHPNTEAFF. The CDR3 DNA sequence: TGTGCCAGCAGTTACTCGGACAGGGGGCACCCGAACACTGAAGCTTTCTTT. The gene calls are TRBV6-2 or TRBV6-3 and TRBJ1-1, with 11 nucleotides matching TRBD1. This CDR3 is built from 17 residues. From germline, CDR1 is MNHEY and CDR2 SVGEGT. The V and J ends lost 0 bases and 1 base, in that order; junction bases with no gene match: 4.

The chain has TRBV2 and TRBJ2-3; D may be TRBD2 (7 bases). CDR3 length: 15 residues. Germline V gene data show CDR1 as SNHLY and CDR2 as FYNNEI. The V end was cut by 0 bases, the J end by 6 bases, with 13 bases between. The CDR3 coding sequence is TGTGCCAGCAGTGAAGCGCGGGGGCCAGGGGATACGCAGTATTTT. This codes for CASSEARGPGDTQYF.

V is TRBV10-3 and J is TRBJ2-5, with 13 bases lining up with TRBD2. V shed 6 bases and J 2 bases; nucleotides not matched to a gene: 6. This CDR3 has 16 amino acids. Germline V gene sequence: CDR1 ENHRY, CDR2 SYGVKD. The CDR3 is CAISLTSGGKQETQYF. The CDR3 DNA is TGTGCCATCAGCCTGACTAGCGGGGGGAAACAAGAGACCCAGTACTTC.

This clone is a singleton in its sample. The V call is TRBV6-2 or TRBV6-3, the J call TRBJ1-2; a possible D gene is TRBD1 (5 bases). Trimming pared 6 bases from V and 4 bases from J, leaving 21 bases between. The length of the CDR3 is 16 residues. Germline assignment: CDR1 MNHEY and CDR2 SVGEGT. CDR3 nucleotides: TGTGCCAGCAGCCCTCCGGGGGGGACTCGTGGCTATGGCTACACCTTC. This translates into CASSPPGGTRGYGYTF.

This clone was observed once. V gene TRBV5-4 combines with J gene TRBJ2-7; 7 bases align to TRBD2. Germline V gene sequence: CDR1 SGHNT, CDR2 YYREEE (reference sequence). This CDR3 has 13 residues. V shed 3 bases and J 3 bases; nucleotides not matched to a gene: 3. CDR3 amino acids: CASSWEGDYEQYF. The CDR3 region has the DNA TGTGCCAGCAGCTGGGAGGGCGACTACGAGCAGTACTTC.

The V gene is TRBV11-2, the J gene TRBJ2-5, with TRBD2 identical over 9 bases. CDR3 length: 17 residues. CDR1 SGHAT and CDR2 FQNNGV come from the germline V gene. Unmatched junction bases numbered 14, after V lost 5 bases and J lost 4 bases. The CDR3 reads CASSLGASGDGSETQYF. CDR3 DNA: TGTGCCAGCAGCCTGGGAGCTAGCGGGGATGGGTCAGAGACCCAGTACTTC.

The V gene is TRBV20-1, the J gene TRBJ1-1, with 7 positions matching TRBD1. J lost 1 base, V lost 3 bases, and 5 bases had no gene match. This CDR3 spans 14 amino acids. Germline loops: CDR1 DFQATT, CDR2 SNEGSKA (reference sequence). The CDR3 nucleotides are TGCAGTGCTAGTGGGGCAGGGGGGAACACTGAAGCTTTCTTT. Translation gives CSASGAGGNTEAFF.

This clone was seen a few times. In DNA, the CDR3 is TGTGCCAGCAGCCTATTTGGTGGAAACACCATATATTTT. It yields the protein CASSLFGGNTIYF. V and J are TRBV2 and TRBJ1-3; D uncertain. The CDR3 has 13 residues. V lost 6 bases, J lost 3 bases, and 9 bases lay in between. The V gene's germline CDR1 is SNHLY and CDR2 FYNNEI.

The genes are TRBV7-9 and TRBJ2-2; a possible D gene is TRBD1 (5 bases). The CDR3 spans 14 residues. Germline V gene lookup returns CDR1 SEHNR and CDR2 FQNEAQ (reference sequence). The V end was cut by 4 bases, the J end by 1 base, with 7 bases between. CDR3 in amino acids: CASSSQGNTGELFF. The DNA for the CDR3 is TGTGCCAGCAGCTCTCAGGGGAACACCGGGGAGCTGTTTTTT.

The chain recombines TRBV9 with TRBJ1-6; no definite D call. This CDR3 contains 15 residues. Trimming shortened V by 0 bases and J by 7 bases, and 11 bases separated the two germline ends. CDR1 is SGDLS, CDR2 YYNGEE, per germline. The CDR3 DNA reads TGTGCCAGCAGCGTAGATCCCGGCGGGAATTCACCCCTCCACTTT. Protein sequence: CASSVDPGGNSPLHF. Full variable domain (rest looked up from reference TRBV9 and TRBJ1-6): DSGVTQTPKHLITATGQRVTLRCSPRSGDLSVYWYQQSLDQGLQFLIQYYNGEERAKGNILERFSAQQFPDLHSELNLSSLELGDSALYFCASSVDPGGNSPLHFGNGTRLTVT.

This sequence joins TRBV27 and TRBJ1-4, with D maybe TRBD1 (5 bases). This CDR3 spans 16 amino acids. From germline, CDR1 is MNHEY and CDR2 SMNVEV (reference sequence). V lost 5 bases to trimming and J lost 3 bases, with 16 bases between them. The CDR3 is CASSAYVGDPNEKLFF. For the CDR3, the DNA is TGTGCCAGCAGTGCCTACGTAGGGGATCCTAATGAAAAACTGTTTTTT.